The 3 T cell receptor beta chains reported below all come from one sample, sequenced in a study of blood T cells in healthy people across ages. PCR was performed a second time for about 7 to 12 cycles using a sample-barcoded 5' primer and a J-beta primer mix. Via MiXCR, TCRdb re-called the 5' RACE reads, giving one row per CDR3 protein. Among 650,000 to 800,000 distinct CDR3 sequences, approximately 52% were seen once, and the ten largest hold 13%. The sample consisted of blood. The source is a woman older than 75 in good health.

The chain carries TRBV3-1 and TRBJ2-3, with D perhaps matching TRBD2 (7 bases). Germline CDR1 and CDR2: LGHDT and YNNKEL (reference sequence). Trimming pared 0 bases from V and 5 bases from J, leaving 18 bases between. The length of the CDR3 is 17 residues. CDR3 in amino acids: CASSQDSRGAGRDTQYF. The CDR3 DNA is TGTGCCAGCAGCCAAGATTCCCGGGGGGCAGGACGAGATACGCAGTATTTT.

For this clonotype: A much larger clone sits a single nucleotide away, making a read error possible. The chain couples TRBV11-2 to TRBJ2-5; 9 bases match TRBD2. The CDR3 totals 17 residues. The ends lost 5 bases at V and 11 bases at J; junction bases unmatched: 21. Germline lookup yields CDR1 SGHAT and CDR2 FQNNGV. This CDR3 is CASSPLSGRSFRYEQYF. CDR3 DNA: TGTGCCAGCAGCCCTCTGAGCGGGAGGAGTTTTAGGTATGAGCAGTACTTC.

This clonotype was counted between two and nine times. J is TRBJ2-2 and V is TRBV18; D is ambiguous. The V and J ends lost 2 bases and 10 bases respectively, with 5 bases between them. The CDR3 length is 11 residues. CDR1 and CDR2 (germline): KGHSH, LQKENI. The CDR3 sequence is CASSPSEELFF. In DNA, the CDR3 is TGTGCCAGCTCACCATCCGAGGAGCTGTTTTTT. The full variable domain, rest sourced from reference TRBV18 and TRBJ2-2, is NAGVMQNPRHLVRRRGQEARLRCSPMKGHSHVYWYRQLPEEGLKFMVYLQKENIIDESGMPKERFSAEFPKEGPSILRIQQVVRGDSAAYFCASSPSEELFFGEGSRLTVL.